The present TCR beta chain was sequenced within a study of T cell responses to AZD1222 COVID-19 vaccine. Study outcomes and limitations: Females made up more of the donors, who were largely white British, and clonal diversity may have come out too low. The study identified only five or six AZD1222 recipients as seropositive at baseline.

The table came from immunoSEQ multiplex PCR; TCRdb's copy has only in-frame clones and leaves some out. The sample contains 90,000 to 120,000 clones, around nine tenths of which appear only once. This clone was seen only once. Its antigen is unknown. V was clipped by 3 bases and J by 2 bases; unmatched bases: 6. There are 16 residues in the CDR3. Germline V gene data show CDR1 as SGHNT and CDR2 as YYREEE (reference sequence). The genes are TRBV5-4 and TRBJ2-1; 9 bases map to TRBD2. This clonotype originated in an adult who received the AZD1222 COVID-19 vaccine. The source material was peripheral blood, sampled 28 days after the second AZD1222 dose. The CDR3 sequence is CASSSTSGRTYNEQFF. The CDR3 coding sequence is TGTGCCAGCAGCTCAACTAGCGGGCGAACCTACAATGAGCAGTTCTTC.